This paragraph covers one T cell receptor (beta chain) sequence. Authors' analysis steps: Nucleated cell counts were estimated from reference gene primer amplification. Repertoires were generated with immunoSEQ multiplex PCR, while TCRdb's copy carries only in-frame clones and drops some. For V, J and clone size, that table is used; D and trimming come from the DNA. Of 250,000 to 350,000 clones listed, roughly 89% are singletons. Enrolled through a virtual design, the participants were between roughly 18 and 95 years of age and came from roughly 22 US areas. Each participant's cohort was designated according to participant-reported clinical history. The length of the CDR3 is 16 residues. The V end was cut by 10 bases, the J end by 7 bases, with 26 bases between. Germline V gene sequence: CDR1 SEHNR, CDR2 FQNEAQ (reference sequence). These data originate in a study of blood T cell repertoires in COVID-19. In the study overall: From T cells, B-cell-depleted T cells, or PBMCs came the material, which was cDNA or gDNA.

The sequence was collected from a woman between 18 and 30 years old with acute COVID-19. Sequencing was performed on PBMCs or T cells enriched from blood (not recorded which). This chain joins TRBV7-9 and TRBJ2-1, with a tentative D call TRBD2 (7 bases). The DNA for the CDR3 is TGTGCCACCAAGCCCGTAGGGGGAGGGCCGCGAAATGAGCAGTTCTTC. Amino acid sequence: CATKPVGGGPRNEQFF.